This is a list of T cell receptor beta chains from one sample in a study of CD8 T cells in ankylosing spondylitis. MiXCR, applied by TCRdb to the 5' RACE reads, yields one record per CDR3 protein. This table has fewer than 550,000 distinct CDR3 sequences, approximately 5% appearing once. Material: blood, either unsorted or a sorted T cell fraction (not recorded which). These receptors came from a male donor with ankylosing spondylitis. CDR3s include the opening cysteine and the closing phenylalanine or tryptophan. The D gene is left open where the match is weak. Only part of the rows carry a size: once, few, many, or a class if the clone is expanded.

J gene: TRBJ2-3
clone size: many
V gene: TRBV28
D gene: TRBD2
CDR3 protein: CASRLWTSGSTDTQYF
CDR3 DNA: TGTGCCAGCAGACTGTGGACTAGCGGGAGTACAGATACGCAGTATTTT

J gene: TRBJ2-1
clone size: -
V gene: TRBV20-1
D gene: TRBD2
CDR3 protein: CCARSRGGPHSYNEQFF
CDR3 DNA: TGCTGTGCTAGATCGCGGGGGGGCCCCCACTCCTACAATGAGCAGTTCTTC

J gene: TRBJ2-5
clone size: few
V gene: TRBV27
D gene: TRBD2
CDR3 protein: CASSFFSILAGRETQYF
CDR3 DNA: TGTGCCAGCAGTTTTTTTTCGATTTTAGCGGGGAGGGAGACCCAGTACTTC

J gene: TRBJ2-1
clone size: many
V gene: TRBV4-3
D gene: TRBD1
CDR3 protein: CASSPTGGTYNEQFF
CDR3 DNA: TGCGCCAGCAGCCCAACAGGGGGGACCTACAATGAGCAGTTCTTC

J gene: TRBJ2-3
clone size: few
V gene: TRBV11-2
D gene: TRBD2
CDR3 protein: CASTGLVADTQYF
CDR3 DNA: TGTGCCAGCACCGGACTAGTCGCAGATACGCAGTATTTT

J gene: TRBJ1-1
clone size: few
V gene: TRBV20-1
D gene: TRBD1
CDR3 protein: CSAEGQGSREAFF
CDR3 DNA: TGCAGTGCAGAGGGACAGGGATCAAGGGAAGCTTTCTTT

J gene: TRBJ2-3
clone size: -
V gene: TRBV6-2/TRBV6-3
D gene: TRBD2
CDR3 protein: CASIKAGGDTQYF
CDR3 DNA: TGTGCCAGCATCAAGGCGGGAGGCGATACGCAGTATTTT

J gene: TRBJ1-1
clone size: many
V gene: TRBV6-1
D gene: -
CDR3 protein: CASSEGLGNTEAFF
CDR3 DNA: TGTGCCAGCAGTGAAGGATTGGGGAACACTGAAGCTTTCTTT

J gene: TRBJ2-7
clone size: many
V gene: TRBV12-3/TRBV12-4
D gene: -
CDR3 protein: CASSWETYEQYF
CDR3 DNA: TGTGCCAGCAGTTGGGAGACCTACGAGCAGTACTTC

J gene: TRBJ2-5
clone size: -
V gene: TRBV7-9
D gene: TRBD1
CDR3 protein: CASSLGRGPGETQYF
CDR3 DNA: TGTGCCAGCAGCTTAGGCAGGGGGCCGGGGGAGACCCAGTACTTC

J gene: TRBJ2-7
clone size: many
V gene: TRBV7-9
D gene: -
CDR3 protein: CASTEGVSYEQYF
CDR3 DNA: TGTGCCAGCACCGAAGGGGTATCCTACGAGCAGTACTTC

J gene: TRBJ1-2
clone size: many
V gene: TRBV10-3
D gene: -
CDR3 protein: CAIDPGYGYTF
CDR3 DNA: TGTGCCATCGACCCCGGGTATGGCTACACCTTC

J gene: TRBJ2-5
clone size: many
V gene: TRBV6-1
D gene: -
CDR3 protein: CASSPSGFQETQYF
CDR3 DNA: TGTGCCAGCAGCCCCTCCGGTTTCCAAGAGACCCAGTACTTC

J gene: TRBJ2-3
clone size: once
V gene: TRBV2
D gene: TRBD2
CDR3 protein: CASIPAGRRADTQYF
CDR3 DNA: TGTGCCAGCATTCCCGCCGGGAGGCGTGCAGATACGCAGTATTTT

J gene: TRBJ2-3
clone size: many
V gene: TRBV12-3/TRBV12-4
D gene: -
CDR3 protein: CASSRPGLGTDTQYF
CDR3 DNA: TGTGCCAGCAGCCGCCCAGGGTTGGGCACAGATACGCAGTATTTT

J gene: TRBJ1-1
clone size: many
V gene: TRBV4-3
D gene: -
CDR3 protein: CASSQFVAAEAFF
CDR3 DNA: TGCGCCAGCAGCCAGTTTGTCGCAGCGGAAGCTTTCTTT

J gene: TRBJ1-1
clone size: many
V gene: TRBV4-3
D gene: -
CDR3 protein: CASSQDKIRPPTNTEAFF
CDR3 DNA: TGCGCCAGCAGCCAAGATAAAATCCGACCCCCCACGAACACTGAAGCTTTCTTT

J gene: TRBJ2-2
clone size: few
V gene: TRBV12-3/TRBV12-4
D gene: -
CDR3 protein: CASSLLGKSNTGELFF
CDR3 DNA: TGTGCCAGCAGTTTATTGGGAAAATCGAACACCGGGGAGCTGTTTTTT

J gene: TRBJ2-2
clone size: -
V gene: TRBV11-1
D gene: -
CDR3 protein: CASSLIFGPGIRGTGELFF
CDR3 DNA: TGTGCCAGCAGCTTAATTTTTGGGCCAGGAATTCGGGGCACCGGGGAGCTGTTTTTT

J gene: TRBJ2-7
clone size: many
V gene: TRBV20-1
D gene: -
CDR3 protein: CSARDNLLYEQYF
CDR3 DNA: TGCAGTGCTAGAGATAATCTACTCTACGAGCAGTACTTC

J gene: TRBJ2-7
clone size: few
V gene: TRBV20-1
D gene: -
CDR3 protein: CSAGGRPRGGAEEQYF
CDR3 DNA: TGCAGTGCTGGTGGTCGGCCTAGAGGGGGGGCGGAAGAGCAGTACTTC

J gene: TRBJ2-2
clone size: many
V gene: TRBV12-3/TRBV12-4
D gene: -
CDR3 protein: CASSYREAGELFF
CDR3 DNA: TGTGCCAGCAGTTACAGGGAGGCCGGGGAGCTGTTTTTT

J gene: TRBJ2-1
clone size: few
V gene: TRBV19
D gene: -
CDR3 protein: CASSTSAMMEQFF
CDR3 DNA: TGTGCCAGTAGTACCTCCGCTATGATGGAGCAGTTCTTC

J gene: TRBJ1-5
clone size: many
V gene: TRBV6-2/TRBV6-3
D gene: TRBD1
CDR3 protein: CASSYWGQGHQPQHF
CDR3 DNA: TGTGCCAGCAGTTACTGGGGACAGGGCCATCAGCCCCAGCATTTT

J gene: TRBJ2-1
clone size: many
V gene: TRBV4-1
D gene: -
CDR3 protein: CASTQTRGSYNEQFF
CDR3 DNA: TGCGCCAGCACCCAAACGCGGGGTTCCTACAATGAGCAGTTCTTC

J gene: TRBJ2-7
clone size: many
V gene: TRBV28
D gene: -
CDR3 protein: CASSRPDGSPYF
CDR3 DNA: TGTGCCAGCAGTCGGCCCGATGGTTCCCCCTACTTC

J gene: TRBJ1-1
clone size: many
V gene: TRBV5-1
D gene: -
CDR3 protein: CASSLSLGLGNTEAFF
CDR3 DNA: TGCGCCAGCAGCTTGTCGTTGGGACTGGGGAACACTGAAGCTTTCTTT

J gene: TRBJ2-3
clone size: many
V gene: TRBV6-2/TRBV6-3
D gene: -
CDR3 protein: CASSTPRGSTDTQYF
CDR3 DNA: TGTGCCAGCAGCACCCCCCGGGGGAGCACAGATACGCAGTATTTT

J gene: TRBJ2-3
clone size: many
V gene: TRBV6-4
D gene: TRBD1
CDR3 protein: CASSEGTGSTDTQYF
CDR3 DNA: TGTGCCAGCAGTGAAGGGACAGGGTCCACAGATACGCAGTATTTT